This is a list of T cell receptor beta chains from one sample in a study of monozygotic twins with inflammatory bowel disease. Following a re-call of the 5' RACE reads, TCRdb has one entry per CDR3 protein and lacks DNA. The table for this sample gives around 200,000 distinct CDR3 sequences. Sequencing was performed on blood. The receptors shown here come from a human donor with ulcerative colitis or Crohn's disease, or a healthy co-twin of an affected twin (not recorded which). Each CDR3 is given with its conserved first and last residue. Fields, in order: J gene, V gene, CDR3 protein.

J gene: TRBJ1-2; V gene: TRBV5-5; CDR3 protein: CASSLAPRRSYGYTF
J gene: TRBJ1-5; V gene: TRBV5-1; CDR3 protein: CASSLGTGESPQHF
J gene: TRBJ1-3; V gene: TRBV6-5; CDR3 protein: CASSYFPPAASGNTIYF
J gene: TRBJ2-1; V gene: TRBV5-1; CDR3 protein: CASSLGTSGVYNEQFF
J gene: TRBJ2-1; V gene: TRBV20-1; CDR3 protein: CSAPLAGGDNEQFF
J gene: TRBJ1-1; V gene: TRBV12-3/TRBV12-4; CDR3 protein: CASSPRGVTEAFF
J gene: TRBJ2-2; V gene: TRBV6-1; CDR3 protein: CASSEVDGGELFF
J gene: TRBJ2-5; V gene: TRBV5-1; CDR3 protein: CASSRGQQQETQYF
J gene: TRBJ2-3; V gene: TRBV5-6; CDR3 protein: CASSLGEGYTQYF
J gene: TRBJ2-3; V gene: TRBV7-6; CDR3 protein: CASSVRGAATTDTQYF
J gene: TRBJ1-4; V gene: TRBV4-1; CDR3 protein: CASSQWGPLGLFF
J gene: TRBJ2-2; V gene: TRBV7-7; CDR3 protein: CASSRTLGGELFF
J gene: TRBJ2-5; V gene: TRBV6-5; CDR3 protein: CASSYFPSGGARETQYF
J gene: TRBJ1-2; V gene: TRBV6-2/TRBV6-3; CDR3 protein: CASSRLHGYTF
J gene: TRBJ2-2; V gene: TRBV20-1; CDR3 protein: CSARDAGGPGELFF
J gene: TRBJ2-2; V gene: TRBV15; CDR3 protein: CATSTTGDLNTGELFF
J gene: TRBJ1-6; V gene: TRBV6-1; CDR3 protein: CATRDGATSSYNSPLHF
J gene: TRBJ1-5; V gene: TRBV15; CDR3 protein: CATSRDREEGNQPQHF
J gene: TRBJ2-7; V gene: TRBV6-6; CDR3 protein: CASSSGQGGEQYF
J gene: TRBJ2-1; V gene: TRBV20-1; CDR3 protein: CSARGPQGGGEQFF
J gene: TRBJ2-2; V gene: TRBV7-9; CDR3 protein: CASSARRLTNEELFF
J gene: TRBJ2-6; V gene: TRBV18; CDR3 protein: CASSLLGSSGANVLTF
J gene: TRBJ1-4; V gene: TRBV4-1; CDR3 protein: CASSQGTVATNEKLFF
J gene: TRBJ2-2; V gene: TRBV5-1; CDR3 protein: CASSFRPTGNTGELFF
J gene: TRBJ1-2; V gene: TRBV10-3; CDR3 protein: CAISEWAANYGYTF
J gene: TRBJ1-2; V gene: TRBV12-3/TRBV12-4; CDR3 protein: CASSLMAENPYGYTF